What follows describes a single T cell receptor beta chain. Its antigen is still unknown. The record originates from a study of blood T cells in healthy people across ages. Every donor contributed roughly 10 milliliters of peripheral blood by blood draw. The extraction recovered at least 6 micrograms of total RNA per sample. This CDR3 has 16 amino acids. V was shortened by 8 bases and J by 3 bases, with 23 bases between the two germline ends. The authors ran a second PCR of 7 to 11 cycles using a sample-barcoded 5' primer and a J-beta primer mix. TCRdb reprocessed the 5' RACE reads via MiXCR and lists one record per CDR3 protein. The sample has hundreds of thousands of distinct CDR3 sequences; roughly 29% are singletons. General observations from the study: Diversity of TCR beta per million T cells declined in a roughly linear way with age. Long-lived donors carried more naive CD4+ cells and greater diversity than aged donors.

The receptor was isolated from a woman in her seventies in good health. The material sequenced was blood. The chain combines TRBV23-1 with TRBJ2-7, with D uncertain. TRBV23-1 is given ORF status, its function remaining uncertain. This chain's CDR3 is CASFLPLRPPYYEQYF. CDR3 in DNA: TGCGCCAGCTTCCTCCCACTTCGACCCCCCTACTACGAGCAGTACTTC.